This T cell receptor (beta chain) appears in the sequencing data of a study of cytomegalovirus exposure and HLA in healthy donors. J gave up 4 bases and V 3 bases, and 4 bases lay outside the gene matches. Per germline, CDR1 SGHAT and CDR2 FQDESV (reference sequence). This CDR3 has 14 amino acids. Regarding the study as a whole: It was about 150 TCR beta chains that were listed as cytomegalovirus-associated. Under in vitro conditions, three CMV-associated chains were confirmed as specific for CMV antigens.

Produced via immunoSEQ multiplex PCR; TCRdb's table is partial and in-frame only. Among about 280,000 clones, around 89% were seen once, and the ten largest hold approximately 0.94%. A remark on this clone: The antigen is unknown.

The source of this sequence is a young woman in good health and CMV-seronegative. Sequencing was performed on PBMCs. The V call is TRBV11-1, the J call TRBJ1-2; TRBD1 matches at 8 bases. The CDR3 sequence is CASSFGQGPYGYTF. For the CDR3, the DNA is TGTGCCAGCAGCTTTGGACAGGGACCCTATGGCTACACCTTC.